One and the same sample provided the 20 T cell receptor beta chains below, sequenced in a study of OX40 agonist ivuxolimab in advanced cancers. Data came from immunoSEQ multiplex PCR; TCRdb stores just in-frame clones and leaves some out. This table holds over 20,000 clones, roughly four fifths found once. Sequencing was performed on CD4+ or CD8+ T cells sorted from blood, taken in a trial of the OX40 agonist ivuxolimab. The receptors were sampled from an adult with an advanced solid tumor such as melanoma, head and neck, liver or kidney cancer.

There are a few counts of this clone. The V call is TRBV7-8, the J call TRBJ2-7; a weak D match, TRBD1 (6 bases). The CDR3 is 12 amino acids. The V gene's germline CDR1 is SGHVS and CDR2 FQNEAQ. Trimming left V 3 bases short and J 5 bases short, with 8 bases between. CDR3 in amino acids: CASSFPGDEQYF. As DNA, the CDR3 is TGTGCCAGCAGCTTCCCAGGGGACGAGCAGTACTTC.

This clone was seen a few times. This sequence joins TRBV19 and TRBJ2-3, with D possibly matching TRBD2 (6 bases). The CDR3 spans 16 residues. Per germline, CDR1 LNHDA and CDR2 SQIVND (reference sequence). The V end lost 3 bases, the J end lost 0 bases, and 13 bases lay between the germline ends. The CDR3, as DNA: TGTGCCAGTAGTATCAAGAATCTAGCGAGCACAGATACGCAGTATTTT. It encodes CASSIKNLASTDTQYF. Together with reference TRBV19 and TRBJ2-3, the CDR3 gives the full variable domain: DGGITQSPKYLFRKEGQNVTLSCEQNLNHDAMYWYRQDPGQGLRLIYYSQIVNDFQKGDIAEGYSVSREKKESFPLTVTSAQKNPTAFYLCASSIKNLASTDTQYFGPGTRLTVL.

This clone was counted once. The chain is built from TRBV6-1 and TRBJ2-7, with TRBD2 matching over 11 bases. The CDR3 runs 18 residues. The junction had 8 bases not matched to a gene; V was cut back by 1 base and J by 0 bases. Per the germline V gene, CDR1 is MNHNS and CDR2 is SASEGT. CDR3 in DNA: TGTGCCAGCAGTGAAGAGCGACTAGCGGGGTGGCCCTCCTACGAGCAGTACTTC. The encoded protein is CASSEERLAGWPSYEQYF.

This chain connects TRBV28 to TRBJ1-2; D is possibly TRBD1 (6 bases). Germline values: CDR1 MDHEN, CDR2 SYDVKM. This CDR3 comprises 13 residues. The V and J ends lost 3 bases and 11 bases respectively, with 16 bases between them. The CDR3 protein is CASSLDSSGFYTF. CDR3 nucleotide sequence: TGTGCCAGCAGTTTGGACAGTTCAGGATTTTACACCTTC.

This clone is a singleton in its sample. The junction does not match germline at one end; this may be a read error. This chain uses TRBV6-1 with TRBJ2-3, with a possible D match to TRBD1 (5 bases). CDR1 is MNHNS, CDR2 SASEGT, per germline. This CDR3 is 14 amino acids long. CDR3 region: CASSEGVRPDTQYF. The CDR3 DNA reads TGTGCCAGCAGCGAAGGGGTCCGCCCAGATACGCAGTATTTT.

The CDR3: CASSPESEGLYEQYF. The CDR3 DNA reads TGTGCCAGCTCCCCGGAGTCCGAGGGGCTCTACGAGCAGTACTTC. The V gene is TRBV18, the J gene TRBJ2-7, with D perhaps being TRBD1 or TRBD2 (5 bases each). This CDR3 contains 15 residues. With 6 bases removed from V and 3 bases from J, the gap between germline ends came to 18 bases. The germline gives CDR1 KGHSH, CDR2 LQKENI.

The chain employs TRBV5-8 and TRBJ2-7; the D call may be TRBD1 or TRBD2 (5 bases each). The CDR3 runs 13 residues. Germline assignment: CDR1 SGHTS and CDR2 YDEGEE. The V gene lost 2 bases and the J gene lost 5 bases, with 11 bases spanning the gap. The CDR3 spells CASSFGANNEQYF. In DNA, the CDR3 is TGTGCCAGCAGCTTCGGGGCGAATAACGAGCAGTACTTC. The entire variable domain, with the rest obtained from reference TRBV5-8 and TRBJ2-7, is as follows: EAGVTQSPTHLIKTRGQQATLRCSPISGHTSVYWYQQALGLGLQFLLWYDEGEERNRGNFPPRFSGRQFPNYSSELNVNALELEDSALYLCASSFGANNEQYFGPGTRLTVT.

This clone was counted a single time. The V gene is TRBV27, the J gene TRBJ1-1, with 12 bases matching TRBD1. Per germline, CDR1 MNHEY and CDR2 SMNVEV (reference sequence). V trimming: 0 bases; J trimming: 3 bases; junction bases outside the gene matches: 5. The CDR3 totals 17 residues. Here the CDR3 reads CASSLSVGDRGHTEAFF. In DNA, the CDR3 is TGTGCCAGCAGTTTATCCGTAGGGGACAGGGGGCACACTGAAGCTTTCTTT.

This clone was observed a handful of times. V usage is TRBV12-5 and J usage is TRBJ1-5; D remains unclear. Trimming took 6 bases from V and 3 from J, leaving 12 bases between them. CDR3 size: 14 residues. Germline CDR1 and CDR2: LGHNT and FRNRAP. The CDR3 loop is CASGPAAHNQPQHF. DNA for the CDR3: TGTGCTAGTGGCCCCGCGGCCCACAATCAGCCCCAGCATTTT.

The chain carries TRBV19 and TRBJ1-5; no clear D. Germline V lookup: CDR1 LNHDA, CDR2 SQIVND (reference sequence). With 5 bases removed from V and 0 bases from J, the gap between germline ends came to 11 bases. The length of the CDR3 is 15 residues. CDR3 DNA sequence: TGTGCCAGTAGTCGAGACTCCGATAGCAATCAGCCCCAGCATTTT. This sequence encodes CASSRDSDSNQPQHF.

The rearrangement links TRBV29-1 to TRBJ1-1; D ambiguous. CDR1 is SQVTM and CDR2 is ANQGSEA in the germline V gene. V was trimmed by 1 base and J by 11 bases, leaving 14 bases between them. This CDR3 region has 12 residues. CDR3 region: CSVEGVQPWAFF. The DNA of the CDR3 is TGCAGCGTTGAAGGGGTCCAACCATGGGCTTTCTTT.

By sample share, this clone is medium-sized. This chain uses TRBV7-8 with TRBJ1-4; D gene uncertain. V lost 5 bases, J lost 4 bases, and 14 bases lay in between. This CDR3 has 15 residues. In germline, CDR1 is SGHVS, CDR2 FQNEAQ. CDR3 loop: CASSVTQRSNEKLFF. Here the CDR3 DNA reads TGTGCCAGCAGCGTTACTCAAAGGAGTAATGAAAAACTGTTTTTT. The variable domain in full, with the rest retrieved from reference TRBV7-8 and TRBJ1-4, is GAGVSQSPRYKVAKRGQDVALRCDPISGHVSLFWYQQALGQGPEFLTYFQNEAQLDKSGLPSDRFFAERPEGSVSTLKIQRTQQEDSAVYLCASSVTQRSNEKLFFGSGTQLSVL.

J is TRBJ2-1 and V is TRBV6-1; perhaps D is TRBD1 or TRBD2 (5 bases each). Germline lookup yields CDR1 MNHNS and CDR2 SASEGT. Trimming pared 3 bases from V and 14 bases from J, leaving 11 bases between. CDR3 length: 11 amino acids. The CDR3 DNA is TGTGCCAGCAGTGAGGGGGACGAGGAGTTCTTC. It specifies CASSEGDEEFF.

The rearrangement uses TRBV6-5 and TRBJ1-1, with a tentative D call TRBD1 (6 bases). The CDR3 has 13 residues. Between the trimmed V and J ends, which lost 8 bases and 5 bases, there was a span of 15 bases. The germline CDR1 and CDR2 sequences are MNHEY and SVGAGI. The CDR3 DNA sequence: TGTGCCAGCGCCCACAGGGAGAGTACTGAAGCTTTCTTT. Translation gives CASAHRESTEAFF.

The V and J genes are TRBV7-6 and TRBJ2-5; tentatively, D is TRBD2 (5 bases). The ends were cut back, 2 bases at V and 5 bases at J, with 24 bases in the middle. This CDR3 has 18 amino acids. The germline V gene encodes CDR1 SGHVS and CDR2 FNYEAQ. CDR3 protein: CASSLTWLPGLRGETQYF. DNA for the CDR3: TGTGCCAGCAGCTTAACGTGGTTACCCGGGCTGAGAGGGGAGACCCAGTACTTC.

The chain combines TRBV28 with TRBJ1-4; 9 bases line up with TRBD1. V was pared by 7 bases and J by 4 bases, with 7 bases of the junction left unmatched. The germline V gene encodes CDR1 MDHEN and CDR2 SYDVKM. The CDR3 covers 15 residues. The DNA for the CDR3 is TGTGCCAGCAACCCCCGGGACAGGGTTAATGAAAAACTGTTTTTT. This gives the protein CASNPRDRVNEKLFF. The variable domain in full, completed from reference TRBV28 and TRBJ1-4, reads DVKVTQSSRYLVKRTGEKVFLECVQDMDHENMFWYRQDPGLGLRLIYFSYDVKMKEKGDIPEGYSVSREKKERFSLILESASTNQTSMYLCASNPRDRVNEKLFFGSGTQLSVL.

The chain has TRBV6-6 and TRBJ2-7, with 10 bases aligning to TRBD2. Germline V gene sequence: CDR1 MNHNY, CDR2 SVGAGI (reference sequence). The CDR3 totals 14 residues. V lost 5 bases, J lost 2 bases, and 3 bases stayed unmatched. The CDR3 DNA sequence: TGTGCCAGCAGTATTAGCGGGGGGACCTACGAGCAGTACTTC. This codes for CASSISGGTYEQYF.

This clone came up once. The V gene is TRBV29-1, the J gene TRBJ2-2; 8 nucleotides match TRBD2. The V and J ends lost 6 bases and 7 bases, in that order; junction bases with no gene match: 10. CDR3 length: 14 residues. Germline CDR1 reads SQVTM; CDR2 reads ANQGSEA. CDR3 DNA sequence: TGCAGCGTCAGCCCCGGGACTAGTGGCGGGGAGCTGTTTTTT. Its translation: CSVSPGTSGGELFF.

This chain's CDR3 is CASSFSRGSRNEQFF. The CDR3 DNA reads as TGTGCCAGCAGCTTTAGCCGCGGGAGTCGCAATGAGCAGTTCTTC. The rearrangement links TRBV11-2 to TRBJ2-1; 7 bases match TRBD2. This CDR3 contains 15 residues. The V gene's germline CDR1 is SGHAT and CDR2 FQNNGV. The junction had 8 bases not matched to a gene; V was cut back by 3 bases and J by 6 bases.

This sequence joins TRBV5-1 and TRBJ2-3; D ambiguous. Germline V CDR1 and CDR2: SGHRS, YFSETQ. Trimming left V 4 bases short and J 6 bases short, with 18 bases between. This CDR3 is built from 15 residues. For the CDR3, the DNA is TGCGCCAGCAGCCCTGGTACAACAGTACGGGATACGCAGTATTTT. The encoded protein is CASSPGTTVRDTQYF.